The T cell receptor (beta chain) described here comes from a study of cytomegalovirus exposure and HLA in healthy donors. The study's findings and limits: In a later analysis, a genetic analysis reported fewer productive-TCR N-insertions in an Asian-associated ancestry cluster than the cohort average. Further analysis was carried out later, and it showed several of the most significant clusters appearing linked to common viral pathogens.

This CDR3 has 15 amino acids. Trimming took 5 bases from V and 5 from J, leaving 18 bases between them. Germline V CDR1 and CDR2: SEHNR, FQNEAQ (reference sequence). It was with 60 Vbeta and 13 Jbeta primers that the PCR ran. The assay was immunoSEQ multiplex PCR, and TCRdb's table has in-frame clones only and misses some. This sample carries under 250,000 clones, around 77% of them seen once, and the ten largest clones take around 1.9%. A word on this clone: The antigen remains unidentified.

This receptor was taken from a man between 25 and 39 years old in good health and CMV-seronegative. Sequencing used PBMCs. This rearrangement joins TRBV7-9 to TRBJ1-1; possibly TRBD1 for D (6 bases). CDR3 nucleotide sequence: TGTGCCAGCAGCCTCCCCGGGGGGCGAAGGACTGAAGCTTTCTTT. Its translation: CASSLPGGRRTEAFF.